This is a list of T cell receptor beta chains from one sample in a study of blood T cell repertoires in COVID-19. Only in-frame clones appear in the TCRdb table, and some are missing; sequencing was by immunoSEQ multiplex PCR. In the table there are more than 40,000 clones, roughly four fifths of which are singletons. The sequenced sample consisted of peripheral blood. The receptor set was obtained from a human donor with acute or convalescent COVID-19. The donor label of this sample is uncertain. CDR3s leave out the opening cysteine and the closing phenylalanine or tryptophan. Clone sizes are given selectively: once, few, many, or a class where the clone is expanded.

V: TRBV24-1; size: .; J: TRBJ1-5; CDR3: ATSDLLQAHSNQPQH
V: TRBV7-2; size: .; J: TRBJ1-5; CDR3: ASSLGGPTVSNQPQH
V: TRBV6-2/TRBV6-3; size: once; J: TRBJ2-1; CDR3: ASSYSVQGSSYNEQF
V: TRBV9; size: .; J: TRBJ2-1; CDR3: ASSVGAEPGAYNEQF
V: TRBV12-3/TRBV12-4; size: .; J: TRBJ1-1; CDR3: ASSRRVTEAF
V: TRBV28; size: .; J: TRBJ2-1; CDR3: ASSRSGGSYNEQF
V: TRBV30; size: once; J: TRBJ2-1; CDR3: AWTARLAGYNEQF
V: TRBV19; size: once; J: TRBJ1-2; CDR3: ASTPFELGLRDRGDYNYGYT
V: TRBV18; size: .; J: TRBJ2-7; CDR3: ASSPLQSYEQY
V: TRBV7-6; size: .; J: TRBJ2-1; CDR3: ASSLGAGLANEQF
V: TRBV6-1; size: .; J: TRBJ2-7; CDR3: ASSEAMVAAFSYEQY
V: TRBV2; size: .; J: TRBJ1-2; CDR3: ASSPTGRGRESYT
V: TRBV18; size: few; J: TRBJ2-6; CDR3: ASSPGVSGANVLT
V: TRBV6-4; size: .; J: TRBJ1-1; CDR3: ASSRQENTEAF
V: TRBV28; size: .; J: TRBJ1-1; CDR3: ASSLRGTEAF
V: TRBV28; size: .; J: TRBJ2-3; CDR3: ASSTDSSAFGASDTQY
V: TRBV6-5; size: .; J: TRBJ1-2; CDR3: ASSYGGAHGYT
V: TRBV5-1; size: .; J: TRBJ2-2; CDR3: ASSLGTSDTGELF
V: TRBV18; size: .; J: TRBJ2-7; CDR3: ASSPGQGAYEQY
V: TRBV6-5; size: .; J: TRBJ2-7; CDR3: ASSETSGYYEQY
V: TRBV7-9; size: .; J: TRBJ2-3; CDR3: ASSPAGQGTDTQY
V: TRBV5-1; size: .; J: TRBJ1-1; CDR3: ASSLTGGGTEAF
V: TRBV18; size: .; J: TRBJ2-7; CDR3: ASSLGIGVYDEQY
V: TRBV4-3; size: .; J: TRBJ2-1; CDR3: ASSQDLWVAGGGEQF
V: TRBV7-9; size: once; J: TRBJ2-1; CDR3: ASSLEGGNEQF
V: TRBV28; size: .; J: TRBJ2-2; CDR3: ASIFAAGGSGELF
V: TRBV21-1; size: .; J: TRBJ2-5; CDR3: ASSKVELAGQETQY
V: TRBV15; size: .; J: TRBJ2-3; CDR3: ATSRGTSGRTDTQY
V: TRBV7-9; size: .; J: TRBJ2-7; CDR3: ASSLTAGTGTYEQY
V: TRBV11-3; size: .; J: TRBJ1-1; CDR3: ASSTGQGGNTEAF
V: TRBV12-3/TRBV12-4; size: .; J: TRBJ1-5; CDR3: ASGQGVDQPQH
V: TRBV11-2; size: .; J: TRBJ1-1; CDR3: ASSLDSLPPYTEAF
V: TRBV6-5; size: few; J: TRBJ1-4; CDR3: ASSSYRGHRGKLF
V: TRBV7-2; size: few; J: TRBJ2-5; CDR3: ASSSTGAGETQY
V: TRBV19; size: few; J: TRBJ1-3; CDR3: ASSYTTGHSGNTIY
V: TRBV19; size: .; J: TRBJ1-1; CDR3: ASSPGQGPNTEAF
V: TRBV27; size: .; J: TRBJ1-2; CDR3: ASSTTPEYGYT
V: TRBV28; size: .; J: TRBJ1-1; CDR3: ASSSAGQLNTEAF
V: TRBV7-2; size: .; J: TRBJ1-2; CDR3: ASSSPGQGLYGYT
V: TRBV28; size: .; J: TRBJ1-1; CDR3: ASSLRVTEAF
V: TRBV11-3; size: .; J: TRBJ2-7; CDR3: ASSLLTYEQY
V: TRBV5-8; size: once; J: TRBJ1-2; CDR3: ASSLQGQLYGYT
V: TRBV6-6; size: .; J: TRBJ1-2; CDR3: ASSYAGTDYGYT
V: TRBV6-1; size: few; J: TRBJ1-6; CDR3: ASSERTGINSPLH
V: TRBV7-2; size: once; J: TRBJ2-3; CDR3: ASSFWGGLGTDTQY
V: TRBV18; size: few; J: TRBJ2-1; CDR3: ASSRAGGLYNEQF
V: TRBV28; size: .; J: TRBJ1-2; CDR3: ASSAAGQRAIYT
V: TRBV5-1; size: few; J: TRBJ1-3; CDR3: ASSLQGDSIYSGNTIY
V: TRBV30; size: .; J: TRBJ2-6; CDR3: AWSVGTGSGANVLT
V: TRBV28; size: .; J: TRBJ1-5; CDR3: ASSLMTVNQPQH
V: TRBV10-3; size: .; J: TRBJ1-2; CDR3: AISLTGVHGYT
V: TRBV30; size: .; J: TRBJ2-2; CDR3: AWSVGQYTGELF
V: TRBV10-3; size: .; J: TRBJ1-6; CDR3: AISGLGQANSPLH
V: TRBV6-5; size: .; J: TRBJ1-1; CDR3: ASSPNRGGTEAF
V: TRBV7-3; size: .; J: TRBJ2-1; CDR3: ASSLGRGVHNEQF